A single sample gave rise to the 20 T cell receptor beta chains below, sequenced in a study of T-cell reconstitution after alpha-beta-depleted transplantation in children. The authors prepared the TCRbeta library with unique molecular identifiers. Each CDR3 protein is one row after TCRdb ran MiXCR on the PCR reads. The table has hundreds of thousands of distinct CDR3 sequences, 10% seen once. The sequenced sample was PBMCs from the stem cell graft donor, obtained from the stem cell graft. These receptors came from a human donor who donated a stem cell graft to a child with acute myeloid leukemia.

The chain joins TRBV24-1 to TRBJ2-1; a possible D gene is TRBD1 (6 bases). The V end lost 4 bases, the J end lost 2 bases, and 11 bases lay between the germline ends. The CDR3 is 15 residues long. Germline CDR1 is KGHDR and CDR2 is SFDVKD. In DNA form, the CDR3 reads TGTGCCACCAGTGAGGGCAGGGGCGCCTACAATGAGCAGTTCTTC. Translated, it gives CATSEGRGAYNEQFF.

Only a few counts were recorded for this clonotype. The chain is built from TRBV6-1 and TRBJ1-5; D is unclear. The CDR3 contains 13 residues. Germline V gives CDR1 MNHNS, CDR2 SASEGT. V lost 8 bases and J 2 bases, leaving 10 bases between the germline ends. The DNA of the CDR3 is TGTGCCAGCGCTTCCGGGGGCAATCAGCCCCAGCATTTT. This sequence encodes CASASGGNQPQHF.

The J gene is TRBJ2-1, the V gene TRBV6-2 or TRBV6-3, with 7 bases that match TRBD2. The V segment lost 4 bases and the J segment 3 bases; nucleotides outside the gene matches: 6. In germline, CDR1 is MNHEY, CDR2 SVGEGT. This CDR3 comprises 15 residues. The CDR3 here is CASSSGREFYNEQFF. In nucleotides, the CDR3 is TGTGCCAGCAGTTCGGGGCGGGAGTTCTACAATGAGCAGTTCTTC.

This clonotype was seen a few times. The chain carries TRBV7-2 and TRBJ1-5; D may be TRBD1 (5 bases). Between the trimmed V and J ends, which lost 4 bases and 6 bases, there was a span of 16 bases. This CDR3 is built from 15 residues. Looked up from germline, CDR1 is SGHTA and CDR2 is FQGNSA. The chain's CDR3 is CASSSQGRGGQPQHF. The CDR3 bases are TGTGCCAGCAGCTCTCAGGGTAGGGGTGGTCAGCCCCAGCATTTT.

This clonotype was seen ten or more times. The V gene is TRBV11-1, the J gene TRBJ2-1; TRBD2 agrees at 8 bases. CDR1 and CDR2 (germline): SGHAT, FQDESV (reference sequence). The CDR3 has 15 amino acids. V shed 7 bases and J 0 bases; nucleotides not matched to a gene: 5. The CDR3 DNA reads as TGTGCCAGCATTTCCGGGAGGGCCTCCTACAATGAGCAGTTCTTC. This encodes CASISGRASYNEQFF.

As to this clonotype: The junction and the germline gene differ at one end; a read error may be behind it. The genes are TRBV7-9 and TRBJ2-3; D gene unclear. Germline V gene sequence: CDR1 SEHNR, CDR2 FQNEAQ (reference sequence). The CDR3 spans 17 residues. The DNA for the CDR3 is TGTGCCATCAGCCCCAGACTGGGCCCCGTGGGCACAGATACGCAGTATTTT. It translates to CAISPRLGPVGTDTQYF. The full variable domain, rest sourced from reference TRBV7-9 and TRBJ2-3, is DTGVSQNPRHKITKRGQNVTFRCDPISEHNRLYWYRQTLGQGPEFLTYFQNEAQLEKSRLLSDRFSAERPKGSFSTLEIQRTEQGDSAMYLCAISPRLGPVGTDTQYFGPGTRLTVL.

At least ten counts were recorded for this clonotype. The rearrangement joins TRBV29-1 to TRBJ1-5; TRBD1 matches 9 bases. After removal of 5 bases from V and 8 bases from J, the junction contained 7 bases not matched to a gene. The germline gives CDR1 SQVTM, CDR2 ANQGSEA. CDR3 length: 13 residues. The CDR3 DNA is TGCAGCGTTAAGACAGGGGGTGGGGAGCCCCAGCATTTT. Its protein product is CSVKTGGGEPQHF. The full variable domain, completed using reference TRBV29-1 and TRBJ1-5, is SAVISQKPSRDICQRGTSLTIQCQVDSQVTMMFWYRQQPGQSLTLIATANQGSEATYESGFVIDKFPISRPNLTFSTLTVSNMSPEDSSIYLCSVKTGGGEPQHFGDGTRLSIL.

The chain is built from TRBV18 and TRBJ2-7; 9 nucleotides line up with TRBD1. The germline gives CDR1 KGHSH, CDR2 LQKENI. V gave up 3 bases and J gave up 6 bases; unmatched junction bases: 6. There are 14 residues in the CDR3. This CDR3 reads CASSPKGQGSEQYF. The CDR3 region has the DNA TGTGCCAGCTCACCGAAGGGACAGGGCAGCGAGCAGTACTTC.

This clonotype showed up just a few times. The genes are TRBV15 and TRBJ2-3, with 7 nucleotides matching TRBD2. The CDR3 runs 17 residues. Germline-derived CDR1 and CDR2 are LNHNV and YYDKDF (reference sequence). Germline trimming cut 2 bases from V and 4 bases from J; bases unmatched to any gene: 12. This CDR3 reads CATSRSLGRGSADTQYF. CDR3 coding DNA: TGTGCCACCAGCAGATCCCTGGGGCGCGGGAGTGCAGATACGCAGTATTTT.

CDR3: CASQGLAKGEQFF. The CDR3 bases are TGTGCCAGCCAAGGGTTAGCAAAGGGCGAGCAGTTCTTC. The genes are TRBV28 and TRBJ2-1; no reliable D call. The CDR3 spans 13 residues. Germline lookup yields CDR1 MDHEN and CDR2 SYDVKM. V lost 8 bases, J lost 10 bases, and 18 bases lay in between.

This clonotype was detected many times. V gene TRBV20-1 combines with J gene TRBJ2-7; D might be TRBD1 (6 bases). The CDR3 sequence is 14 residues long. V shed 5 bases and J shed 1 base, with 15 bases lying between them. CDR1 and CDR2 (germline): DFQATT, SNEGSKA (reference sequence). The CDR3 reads CSAPMDRQSYEQYF. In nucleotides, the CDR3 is TGCAGTGCTCCGATGGACAGACAATCCTACGAGCAGTACTTC.

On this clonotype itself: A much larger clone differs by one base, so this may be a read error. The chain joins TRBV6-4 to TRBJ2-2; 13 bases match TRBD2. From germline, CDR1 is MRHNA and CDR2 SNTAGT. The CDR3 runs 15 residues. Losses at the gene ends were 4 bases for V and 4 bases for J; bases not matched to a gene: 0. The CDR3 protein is CASSGTSGSTGELFF. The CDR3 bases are TGTGCCAGCAGTGGGACTAGCGGGAGCACCGGGGAGCTGTTTTTT.

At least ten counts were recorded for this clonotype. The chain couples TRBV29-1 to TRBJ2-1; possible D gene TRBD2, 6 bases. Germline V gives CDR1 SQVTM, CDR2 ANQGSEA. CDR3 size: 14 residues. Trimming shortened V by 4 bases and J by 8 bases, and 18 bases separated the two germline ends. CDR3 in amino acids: CSVGASGRLDEQFF. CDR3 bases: TGCAGCGTTGGTGCGAGCGGGCGATTGGATGAGCAGTTCTTC.

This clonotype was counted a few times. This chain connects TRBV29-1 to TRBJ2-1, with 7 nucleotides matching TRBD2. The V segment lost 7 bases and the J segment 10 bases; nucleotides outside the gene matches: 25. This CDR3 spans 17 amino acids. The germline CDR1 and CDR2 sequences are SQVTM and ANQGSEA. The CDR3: CSAVRGVGGLRNGEQFF. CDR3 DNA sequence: TGCAGCGCGGTTCGAGGGGTTGGGGGACTACGGAATGGGGAGCAGTTCTTC.

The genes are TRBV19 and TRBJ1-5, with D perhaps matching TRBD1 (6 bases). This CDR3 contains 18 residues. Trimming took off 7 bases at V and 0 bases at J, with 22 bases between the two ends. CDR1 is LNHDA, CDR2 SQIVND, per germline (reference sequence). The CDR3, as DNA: TGTGCCAGTACCTTCAGGGCAGGGGTGGGGAATAGCAATCAGCCCCAGCATTTT. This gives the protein CASTFRAGVGNSNQPQHF.

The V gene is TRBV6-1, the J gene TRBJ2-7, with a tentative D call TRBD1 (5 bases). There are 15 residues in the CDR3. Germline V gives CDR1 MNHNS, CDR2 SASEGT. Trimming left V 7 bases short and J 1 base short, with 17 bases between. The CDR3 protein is CASNPTIDRSYEQYF. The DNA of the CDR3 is TGTGCCAGCAACCCCACAATCGACAGATCCTACGAGCAGTACTTC.

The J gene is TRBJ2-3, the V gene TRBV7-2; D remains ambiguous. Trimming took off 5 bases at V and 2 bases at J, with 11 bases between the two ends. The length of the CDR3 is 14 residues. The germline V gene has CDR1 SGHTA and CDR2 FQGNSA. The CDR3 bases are TGTGCCAGCAGCCAAGACTTCTCCACAGATACGCAGTATTTT. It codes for CASSQDFSTDTQYF.

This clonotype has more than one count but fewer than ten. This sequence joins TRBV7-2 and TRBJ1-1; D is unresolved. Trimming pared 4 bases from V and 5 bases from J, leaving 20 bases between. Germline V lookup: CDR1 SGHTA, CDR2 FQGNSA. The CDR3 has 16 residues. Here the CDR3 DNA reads TGTGCCAGCAGCTCCAGGTGGGGAGCGTCCTCAACTGAAGCTTTCTTT. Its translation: CASSSRWGASSTEAFF.

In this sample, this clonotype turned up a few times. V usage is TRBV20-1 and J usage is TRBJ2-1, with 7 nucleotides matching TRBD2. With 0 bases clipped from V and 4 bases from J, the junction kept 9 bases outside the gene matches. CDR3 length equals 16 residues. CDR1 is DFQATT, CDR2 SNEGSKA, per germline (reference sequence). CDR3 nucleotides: TGCAGTGCTAGAGATCCGGCAGCGGGACCATACAATGAGCAGTTCTTC. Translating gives CSARDPAAGPYNEQFF.

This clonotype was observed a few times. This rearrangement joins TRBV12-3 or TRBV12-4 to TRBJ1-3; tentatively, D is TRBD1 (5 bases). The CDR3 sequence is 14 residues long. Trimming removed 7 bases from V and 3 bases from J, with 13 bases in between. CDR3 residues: CASTLRQSGNTIYF. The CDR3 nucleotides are TGTGCCAGCACCCTGAGACAGAGTGGAAACACCATATATTTT.